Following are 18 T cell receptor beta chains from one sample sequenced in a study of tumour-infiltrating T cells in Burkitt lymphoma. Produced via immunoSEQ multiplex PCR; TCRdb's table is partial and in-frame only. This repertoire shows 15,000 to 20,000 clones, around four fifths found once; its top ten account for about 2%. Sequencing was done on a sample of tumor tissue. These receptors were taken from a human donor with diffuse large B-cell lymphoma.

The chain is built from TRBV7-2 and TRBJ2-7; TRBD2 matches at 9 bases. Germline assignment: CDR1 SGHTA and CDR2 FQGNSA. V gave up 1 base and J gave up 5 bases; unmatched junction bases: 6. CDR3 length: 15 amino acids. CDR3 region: CASSLGWLAGNEQYF. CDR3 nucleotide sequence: TGTGCCAGCAGCTTAGGCTGGCTAGCGGGAAACGAGCAGTACTTC.

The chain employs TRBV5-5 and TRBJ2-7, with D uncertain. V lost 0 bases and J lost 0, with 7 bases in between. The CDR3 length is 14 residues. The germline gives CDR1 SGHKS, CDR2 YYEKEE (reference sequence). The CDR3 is CASSLVGGSYEQYF. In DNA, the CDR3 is TGTGCCAGCAGCTTGGTTGGCGGCTCCTACGAGCAGTACTTC.

CDR3 sequence: CASSLSTGEFDVLTF. CDR3 DNA sequence: TGTGCCAGCAGCTTAAGTACAGGGGAGTTCGACGTCCTGACTTTC. The chain carries TRBV7-3 and TRBJ2-6; TRBD1 agrees at 7 bases. The germline V gene encodes CDR1 SGHTA and CDR2 FQGTGA. V lost 1 base, J lost 11 bases, and 8 bases stayed unmatched. The CDR3 length is 15 residues.

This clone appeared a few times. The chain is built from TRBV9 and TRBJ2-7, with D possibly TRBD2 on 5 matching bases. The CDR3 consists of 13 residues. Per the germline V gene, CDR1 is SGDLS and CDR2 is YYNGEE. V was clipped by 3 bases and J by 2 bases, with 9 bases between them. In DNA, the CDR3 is TGTGCCAGCAGCGGAGAGGGCACCTACGAGCAGTACTTC. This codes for CASSGEGTYEQYF.

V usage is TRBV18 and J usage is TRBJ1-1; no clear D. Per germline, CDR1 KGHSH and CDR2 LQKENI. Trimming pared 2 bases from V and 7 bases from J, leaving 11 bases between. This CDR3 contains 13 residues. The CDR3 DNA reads TGTGCCAGCTCACCAGAAAGAAAACATGAAGCTTTCTTT. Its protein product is CASSPERKHEAFF.

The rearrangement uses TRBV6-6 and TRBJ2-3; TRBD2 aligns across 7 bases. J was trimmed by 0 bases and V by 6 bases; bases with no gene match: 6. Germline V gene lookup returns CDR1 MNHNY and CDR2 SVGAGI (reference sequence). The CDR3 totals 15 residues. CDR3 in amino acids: CASSPSGVSTDTQYF. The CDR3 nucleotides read TGTGCCAGCAGCCCTAGCGGTGTTAGCACAGATACGCAGTATTTT.

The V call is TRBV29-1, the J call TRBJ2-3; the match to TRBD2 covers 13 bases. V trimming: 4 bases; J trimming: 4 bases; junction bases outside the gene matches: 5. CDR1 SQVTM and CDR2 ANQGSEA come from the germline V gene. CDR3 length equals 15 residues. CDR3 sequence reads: CSVGRGLAGADTQYF. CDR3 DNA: TGCAGCGTTGGTCGTGGACTAGCGGGAGCAGATACGCAGTATTTT.

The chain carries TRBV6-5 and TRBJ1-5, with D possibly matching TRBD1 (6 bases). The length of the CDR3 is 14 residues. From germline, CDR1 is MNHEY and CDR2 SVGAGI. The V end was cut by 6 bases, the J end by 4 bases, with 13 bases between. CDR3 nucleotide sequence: TGTGCCAGCAGGGCTCAGGGGCCAAATCAGCCCCAGCATTTT. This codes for CASRAQGPNQPQHF.

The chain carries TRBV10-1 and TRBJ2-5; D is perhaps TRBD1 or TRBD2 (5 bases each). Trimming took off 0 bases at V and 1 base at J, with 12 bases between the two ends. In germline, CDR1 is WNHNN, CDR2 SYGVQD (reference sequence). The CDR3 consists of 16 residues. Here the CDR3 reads CASSESWDLSQETQYF. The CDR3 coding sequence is TGCGCCAGCAGTGAGTCGTGGGACCTTTCCCAAGAGACCCAGTACTTC.

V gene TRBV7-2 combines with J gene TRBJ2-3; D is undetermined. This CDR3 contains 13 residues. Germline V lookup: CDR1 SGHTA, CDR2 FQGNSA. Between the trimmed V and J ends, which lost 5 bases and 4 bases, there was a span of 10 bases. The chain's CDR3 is CASSMLIADTQYF. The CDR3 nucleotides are TGTGCCAGCAGCATGCTAATCGCAGATACGCAGTATTTT. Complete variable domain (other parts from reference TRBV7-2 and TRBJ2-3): GAGVSQSPSNKVTEKGKDVELRCDPISGHTALYWYRQSLGQGLEFLIYFQGNSAPDKSGLPSDRFSAERTGGSVSTLTIQRTQQEDSAVYLCASSMLIADTQYFGPGTRLTVL.

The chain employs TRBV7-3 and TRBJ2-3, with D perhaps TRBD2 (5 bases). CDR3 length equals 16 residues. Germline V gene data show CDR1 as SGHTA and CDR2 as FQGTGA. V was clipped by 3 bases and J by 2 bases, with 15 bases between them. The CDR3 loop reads CASSLSDSTITDTQYF. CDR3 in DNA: TGTGCCAGCAGCTTGTCGGACTCGACGATCACAGATACGCAGTATTTT.

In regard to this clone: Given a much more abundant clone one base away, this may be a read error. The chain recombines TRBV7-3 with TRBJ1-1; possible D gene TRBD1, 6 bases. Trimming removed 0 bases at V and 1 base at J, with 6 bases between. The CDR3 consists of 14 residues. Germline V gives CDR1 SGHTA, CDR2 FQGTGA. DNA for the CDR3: TGTGCCAGCAGCTTAACAGGGGGGAACACTGAAGCTTTCTTT. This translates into CASSLTGGNTEAFF.

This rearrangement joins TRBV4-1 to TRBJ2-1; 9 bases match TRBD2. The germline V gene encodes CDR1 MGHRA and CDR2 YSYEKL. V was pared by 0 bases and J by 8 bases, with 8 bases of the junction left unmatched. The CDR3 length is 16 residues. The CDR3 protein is CASSQETASGAYEQFF. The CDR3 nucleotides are TGCGCCAGCAGCCAAGAGACGGCTAGCGGGGCATATGAGCAGTTCTTC.

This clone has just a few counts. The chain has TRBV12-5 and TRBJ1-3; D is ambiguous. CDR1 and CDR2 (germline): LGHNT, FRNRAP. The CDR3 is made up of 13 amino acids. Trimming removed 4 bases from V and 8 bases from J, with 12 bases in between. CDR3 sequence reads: CASGSRDGDTIYF. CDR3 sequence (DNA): TGTGCTAGTGGTTCGAGAGACGGGGACACCATATATTTT.

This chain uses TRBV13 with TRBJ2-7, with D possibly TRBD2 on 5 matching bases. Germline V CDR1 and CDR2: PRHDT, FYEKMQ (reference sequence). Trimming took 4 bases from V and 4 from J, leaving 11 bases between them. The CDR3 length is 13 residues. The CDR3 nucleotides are TGTGCCAGCAGCTCCGACTACAGTTACGAGCAGTACTTC. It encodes CASSSDYSYEQYF.

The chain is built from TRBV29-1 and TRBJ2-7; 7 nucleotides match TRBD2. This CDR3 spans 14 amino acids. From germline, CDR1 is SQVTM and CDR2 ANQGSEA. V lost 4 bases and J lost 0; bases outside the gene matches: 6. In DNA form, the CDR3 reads TGCAGCGTTGTGGAGCGGGGCCCCTCCTACGAGCAGTACTTC. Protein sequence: CSVVERGPSYEQYF.

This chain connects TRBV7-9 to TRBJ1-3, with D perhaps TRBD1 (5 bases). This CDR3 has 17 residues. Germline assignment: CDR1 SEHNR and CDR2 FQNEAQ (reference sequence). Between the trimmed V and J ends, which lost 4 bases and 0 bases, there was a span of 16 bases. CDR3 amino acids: CASSSSQGRNSGNTIYF. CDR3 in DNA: TGTGCCAGCAGCTCCTCCCAGGGTCGCAACTCTGGAAACACCATATATTTT.

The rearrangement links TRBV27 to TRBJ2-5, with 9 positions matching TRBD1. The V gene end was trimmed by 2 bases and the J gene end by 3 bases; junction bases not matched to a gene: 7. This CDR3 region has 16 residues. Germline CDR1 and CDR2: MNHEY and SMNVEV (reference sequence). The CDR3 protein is CASSLRFRTGEETQYF. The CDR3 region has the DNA TGTGCCAGCAGTTTAAGATTTCGGACAGGGGAAGAGACCCAGTACTTC.